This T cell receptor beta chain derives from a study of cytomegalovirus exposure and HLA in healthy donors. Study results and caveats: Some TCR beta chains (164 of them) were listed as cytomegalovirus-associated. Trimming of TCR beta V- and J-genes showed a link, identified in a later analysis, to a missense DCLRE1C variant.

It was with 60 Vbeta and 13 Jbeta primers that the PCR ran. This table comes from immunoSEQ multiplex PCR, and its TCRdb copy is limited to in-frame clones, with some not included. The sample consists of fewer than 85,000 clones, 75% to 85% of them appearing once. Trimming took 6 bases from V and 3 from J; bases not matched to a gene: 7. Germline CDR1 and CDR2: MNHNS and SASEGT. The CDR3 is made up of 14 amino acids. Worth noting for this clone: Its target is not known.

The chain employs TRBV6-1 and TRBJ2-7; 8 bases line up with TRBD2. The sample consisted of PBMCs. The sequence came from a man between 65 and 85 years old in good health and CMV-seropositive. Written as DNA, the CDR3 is TGTGCCAGCAGCGAACTAGCGGCGTTCTACGAGCAGTACTTC. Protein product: CASSELAAFYEQYF.